Below, 18 T cell receptor beta chains from the same sample are listed, as sequenced in a study of a mutant IDH1 vaccine in newly diagnosed glioma. Time point specified: week 5, during vaccination. Every single dose of the vaccine, 300 ug of mutant IDH1 20-mer peptide, came with topical imiquimod. The antigens these receptors bind are not known. Measured with immunoSEQ multiplex PCR; TCRdb has only the in-frame clones, and not every one. This sample has about 58,000 clones; 80% to 90% occur once, and the top ten carry 6.5% to 9%. Sequencing was performed on PBMCs, taken from a glioma patient whose treatment included an IDH1 peptide vaccine. All receptors come from a woman between 50 and 59 years old with glioma.

CDR3 DNA: TGTGTCGCTAAGGTGGGGGCGACCACTGAAGCTTTCTTT. Its protein is CVAKVGATTEAFF. The chain joins TRBV2 to TRBJ1-1, with a weak D call TRBD1 (6 bases). CDR3 length equals 13 residues. Germline V lookup: CDR1 SNHLY, CDR2 FYNNEI.

This chain joins TRBV7-2 and TRBJ2-7, with TRBD1 identical over 8 bases. J lost 10 bases, V lost 0 bases, and 11 bases had no gene match. The CDR3 extends over 15 amino acids. The germline CDR1 and CDR2 sequences are SGHTA and FQGNSA. The CDR3 here is CASSLAAGQVIEQYF. The DNA for the CDR3 is TGTGCCAGCAGCTTAGCTGCGGGACAGGTGATAGAACAGTACTTC.

This chain joins TRBV9 and TRBJ2-1, with 10 positions matching TRBD2. Looked up from germline, CDR1 is SGDLS and CDR2 is YYNGEE. Trimming took 0 bases from V and 7 from J; bases not matched to a gene: 4. CDR3 length: 15 amino acids. The CDR3 protein is CASSVGPSGGNEQFF. CDR3 sequence (DNA): TGTGCCAGCAGCGTAGGTCCTAGCGGGGGTAATGAGCAGTTCTTC. Filled out from reference TRBV9 and TRBJ2-1, the complete variable domain reads DSGVTQTPKHLITATGQRVTLRCSPRSGDLSVYWYQQSLDQGLQFLIQYYNGEERAKGNILERFSAQQFPDLHSELNLSSLELGDSALYFCASSVGPSGGNEQFFGPGTRLTVL.

The genes are TRBV5-5 and TRBJ2-2; 10 positions match TRBD1. Germline values: CDR1 SGHKS, CDR2 YYEKEE (reference sequence). CDR3 length: 15 residues. The V segment lost 4 bases and the J segment 5 bases; nucleotides outside the gene matches: 5. The CDR3: CASSRPGQGTGELFF. The CDR3 DNA sequence: TGTGCCAGCAGCAGGCCGGGACAGGGGACCGGGGAGCTGTTTTTT.

The chain carries TRBV5-6 and TRBJ1-3; possibly TRBD1 for D (5 bases). The germline V gene encodes CDR1 SGHDT and CDR2 YYEEEE. V lost 3 bases, J lost 8 bases, and 12 bases lay in between. This CDR3 is built from 13 residues. CDR3 residues: CASSSAGRDTIYF. The CDR3 nucleotides are TGTGCCAGCAGCTCGGCAGGGAGAGACACCATATATTTT.

V usage is TRBV7-9 and J usage is TRBJ2-1; D may correspond to TRBD1 or TRBD2 (6 bases each). Trimming took 1 base from V and 0 from J, leaving 7 bases between them. The V gene's germline CDR1 is SEHNR and CDR2 FQNEAQ (reference sequence). The CDR3 runs 15 residues. The CDR3 here is CASSLEGGSYNEQFF. Written as DNA, the CDR3 is TGTGCCAGCAGCTTAGAGGGGGGCTCCTACAATGAGCAGTTCTTC.

This chain links TRBV5-1 with TRBJ1-1; D gene uncertain. V lost 2 bases to trimming and J lost 0 bases, with 8 bases between them. The CDR3 sequence is 14 residues long. CDR1 is SGHRS, CDR2 YFSETQ, per germline. In DNA, the CDR3 is TGCGCCAGCAGCTTTAAGGATTTGAACACTGAAGCTTTCTTT. Translation gives CASSFKDLNTEAFF.

The V and J genes are TRBV6-1 and TRBJ2-5, with a weak D call TRBD1 (7 bases). Germline loops: CDR1 MNHNS, CDR2 SASEGT. Trimming removed 7 bases from V and 5 bases from J, with 14 bases in between. The CDR3 spans 13 residues. The CDR3 DNA follows: TGTGCCAGCACCCAGACAGGGAGGGAGACCCAGTACTTC. It encodes CASTQTGRETQYF.

CDR3 region: CASGTGGSHTIYF. DNA for the CDR3: TGTGCCAGTGGGACGGGAGGCTCCCACACCATATATTTT. The chain uses TRBV19 and TRBJ1-3; tentatively, D is TRBD1 (5 bases). The CDR3 loop spans 13 amino acids. Per germline, CDR1 LNHDA and CDR2 SQIVND (reference sequence). Trimming took off 8 bases at V and 8 bases at J, with 16 bases between the two ends.

This clone was recorded a few times. The chain is built from TRBV28 and TRBJ1-1; TRBD1 agrees at 7 bases. V shed 10 bases and J 5 bases; nucleotides not matched to a gene: 25. The CDR3 consists of 18 residues. Germline V gene lookup returns CDR1 MDHEN and CDR2 SYDVKM. This chain's CDR3 is CATPGTEGAIEWRTEAFF. As DNA, the CDR3 is TGTGCCACCCCCGGGACGGAGGGGGCAATAGAGTGGAGAACTGAAGCTTTCTTT.

This clone was seen a few times. The genes are TRBV2 and TRBJ1-1; tentative D call: TRBD1 (6 bases). The germline V gene has CDR1 SNHLY and CDR2 FYNNEI. The CDR3 loop spans 13 amino acids. Trimming took 7 bases from V and 1 from J, leaving 10 bases between them. The CDR3 protein is CASKKTGNTEAFF. In nucleotides, the CDR3 is TGTGCCAGCAAAAAGACAGGGAACACTGAAGCTTTCTTT.

The CDR3 spells CASNSPFSGNTIYF. The CDR3 DNA reads TGTGCCAGTAATAGCCCGTTCTCTGGAAACACCATATATTTT. The chain employs TRBV19 and TRBJ1-3; no definite D call. The CDR3 totals 14 residues. CDR1 and CDR2 from the germline V gene are LNHDA and SQIVND (reference sequence). V was trimmed by 7 bases and J by 0 bases, leaving 10 bases between them.

The CDR3 loop is CASSSTGERGYTF. The CDR3 nucleotides are TGTGCCAGCAGTTCTACAGGGGAACGTGGCTACACCTTC. The V and J genes are TRBV7-2 and TRBJ1-2; 7 bases are shared with TRBD1. The CDR3 has 13 amino acids. Per the germline V gene, CDR1 is SGHTA and CDR2 is FQGNSA. V lost 6 bases, J lost 7 bases, and 8 bases stayed unmatched.

V and J are TRBV5-1 and TRBJ1-2, with D perhaps TRBD1 (6 bases). Trimming took off 0 bases at V and 7 bases at J, with 13 bases between the two ends. Germline values: CDR1 SGHRS, CDR2 YFSETQ. The CDR3 consists of 14 residues. The chain's CDR3 is CASSLVVTGGGYTF. The CDR3 bases are TGCGCCAGCAGCTTGGTAGTGACAGGAGGTGGCTACACCTTC.

The chain is built from TRBV5-4 and TRBJ2-3; the match to TRBD2 covers 7 bases. After removal of 5 bases from V and 2 bases from J, the junction contained 8 bases not matched to a gene. The V gene's germline CDR1 is SGHNT and CDR2 YYREEE (reference sequence). The CDR3 is made up of 15 amino acids. The CDR3 DNA is TGTGCCAGCAGATACGGCGGGGGACCCACAGATACGCAGTATTTT. Translating it yields CASRYGGGPTDTQYF.

The chain links TRBV11-1 to TRBJ1-5; D remains unclear. Germline lookup yields CDR1 SGHAT and CDR2 FQDESV (reference sequence). The CDR3 is made up of 13 amino acids. V dropped 5 bases and J dropped 4 bases, with 9 bases sitting between them. The CDR3 is CASSHGRNQPQHF. The CDR3 bases are TGTGCCAGCAGCCACGGACGGAATCAGCCCCAGCATTTT.

This clone was detected a few times. The chain links TRBV6-5 to TRBJ1-5, with 7 nucleotides matching TRBD1. This CDR3 spans 15 amino acids. V was pared by 6 bases and J by 1 base, with 6 bases of the junction left unmatched. Germline CDR1 is MNHEY and CDR2 is SVGAGI. In DNA, the CDR3 is TGTGCCAGCAGGAGGGACAGCAAAAGCAATCAGCCCCAGCATTTT. Its protein is CASRRDSKSNQPQHF.

The V and J genes are TRBV19 and TRBJ1-2, with 7 positions matching TRBD1. Trimming cost V 7 bases and J 2 bases; bases outside gene matches: 4. The CDR3 is 13 residues long. Germline CDR1 is LNHDA and CDR2 is SQIVND (reference sequence). CDR3 sequence (DNA): TGTGCCAGTATCCGACAGGGAAACTATGGCTACACCTTC. Its translation: CASIRQGNYGYTF.